A single sample gave rise to the 19 T cell receptor beta chains below, sequenced in a study of T cells after yellow fever vaccination (dated by TCRdb to about 2019). Library method: 5' RACE. TCRdb names Illumina HiSeq 2500 as the instrument used. TCRdb cleaned the public reads at Q25 with fastp, built clones with MiXCR and kept in-frame beta chains. Identical CDR3 proteins give one entry, which carries the most common genes and DNA. Present in this sample are over 200,000 distinct CDR3 sequences, roughly 6.3% of which were seen just once. The ten largest clones take up 1.1% of the sample. Interpreted using the paper, the treatment or condition label stands for: live attenuated yellow fever vaccine strain. The material was CD4+ T cells sorted from PBMCs, obtained on the day of the yellow fever booster vaccination. The receptor set was obtained from a man aged 25-45 years who received the YFV17D yellow fever vaccine.

This clonotype was picked up a small number of times. The genes are TRBV5-4 and TRBJ2-5; 7 nucleotides align to TRBD1. The J segment lost 5 bases and the V segment lost 0 bases, leaving 4 bases of the junction unmatched. The CDR3 has 14 amino acids. Germline loops: CDR1 SGHNT, CDR2 YYREEE (reference sequence). The CDR3 sequence is CASSLGRGTETQYF. The CDR3 nucleotides are TGTGCCAGCAGCTTGGGCAGGGGGACCGAGACCCAGTACTTC.

The sample holds many counts of this clonotype. The CDR3 DNA is TGCAGTGCTGCTCGGACAGGGAGTACCGGGGAGCTGTTTTTT. The encoded protein is CSAARTGSTGELFF. This chain links TRBV20-1 with TRBJ2-2; 8 positions match TRBD1. Germline assignment: CDR1 DFQATT and CDR2 SNEGSKA (reference sequence). Trimming removed 5 bases from V and 5 bases from J; junction bases left unmatched: 7. This CDR3 is built from 14 residues.

A few counts support this clonotype. This sequence joins TRBV12-3 or TRBV12-4 and TRBJ2-1; TRBD2 might be the D (6 bases). Trimming took 7 bases from V and 1 from J, leaving 14 bases between them. The length of the CDR3 is 15 residues. The CDR3: CASKLGGLSYNEQFF. In DNA, the CDR3 is TGTGCCAGCAAACTCGGAGGGTTATCCTACAATGAGCAGTTCTTC.

The table lists this clonotype with a few counts. The junction and the germline gene differ at one end; a read error may be behind it. The gene calls are TRBV4-1 and TRBJ2-2; D ambiguous. The CDR3 loop spans 13 amino acids. CDR1 MGHRA and CDR2 YSYEKL come from the germline V gene. CDR3 DNA sequence: TGCGCCAGCAGCCTTGTGAACCCCGGGGAGCTGTTTTTT. Its translation: CASSLVNPGELFF.

This clonotype has more than one count but fewer than ten. The genes are TRBV6-2 or TRBV6-3 and TRBJ2-7; D gene unclear. The CDR3 sequence is 12 residues long. Trimming shortened V by 5 bases and J by 2 bases, and 7 bases separated the two germline ends. In germline, CDR1 is MNHEY, CDR2 SVGEGT. CDR3 residues: CASSISAYEQYF. DNA of the CDR3: TGTGCCAGCAGTATCTCGGCCTACGAGCAGTACTTC.

This clonotype was counted a few times. CDR3 region: CASSQGGLYNEQFF. As DNA, the CDR3 is TGTGCCAGCAGTCAAGGAGGACTATACAATGAGCAGTTCTTC. J is TRBJ2-1 and V is TRBV2; D is possibly TRBD2 (6 bases). The CDR3 runs to 14 residues. The V and J ends lost 5 bases and 4 bases respectively, with 12 bases between them. The V gene's germline CDR1 is SNHLY and CDR2 FYNNEI.

The table lists this clonotype with many counts. The rearrangement joins TRBV5-1 to TRBJ2-7; 9 bases align to TRBD1. Germline assignment: CDR1 SGHRS and CDR2 YFSETQ. V lost 5 bases to trimming and J lost 3 bases; unmatched junction nucleotides: 3. CDR3 size: 13 residues. The DNA for the CDR3 is TGCGCCAGCAGTGGGACAGGGAGCTACGAGCAGTACTTC. It specifies CASSGTGSYEQYF.

In its sample, this clonotype was seen a few times. The V call is TRBV2, the J call TRBJ1-1, with 7 bases identical to TRBD1. V shed 6 bases and J 5 bases; nucleotides not matched to a gene: 9. Germline CDR1 reads SNHLY; CDR2 reads FYNNEI. This CDR3 spans 14 amino acids. CDR3 nucleotide sequence: TGTGCCAGCAGGGTTACAGGGGAGGGGACTGAAGCTTTCTTT. Translated, it gives CASRVTGEGTEAFF.

This chain connects TRBV19 to TRBJ1-2; TRBD1 might be the D (5 bases). The V gene's germline CDR1 is LNHDA and CDR2 SQIVND (reference sequence). This CDR3 region has 14 residues. Trimming shortened V by 2 bases and J by 7 bases, and 14 bases separated the two germline ends. The chain's CDR3 is CASSITQGLSGYTF. The CDR3 DNA reads TGTGCCAGTAGTATAACGCAGGGATTATCTGGCTACACCTTC.

The rearrangement links TRBV19 to TRBJ2-4, with D maybe TRBD2 (5 bases). This CDR3 contains 17 residues. The V and J ends lost 4 bases and 0 bases respectively, with 16 bases between them. Germline-derived CDR1 and CDR2 are LNHDA and SQIVND (reference sequence). The CDR3 loop reads CASSRRSYNLAKNIQYF. CDR3 nucleotide sequence: TGTGCCAGTAGTAGGAGGTCGTACAATTTAGCCAAAAACATTCAGTACTTC. Combining the CDR3 with reference TRBV19 and TRBJ2-4 gives the whole variable domain DGGITQSPKYLFRKEGQNVTLSCEQNLNHDAMYWYRQDPGQGLRLIYYSQIVNDFQKGDIAEGYSVSREKKESFPLTVTSAQKNPTAFYLCASSRRSYNLAKNIQYFGAGTRLSVL.

The chain has TRBV20-1 and TRBJ2-7; 9 bases agree with TRBD2. The CDR3 has 14 amino acids. Germline V gives CDR1 DFQATT, CDR2 SNEGSKA (reference sequence). Germline trimming cut 3 bases from V and 7 bases from J; bases unmatched to any gene: 10. CDR3 DNA: TGCAGTGCTAGGTCGTTAGCGGGAGTGTCTGAGCAGTACTTC. As protein: CSARSLAGVSEQYF.

There are a few counts of this clonotype. The chain is built from TRBV7-2 and TRBJ2-7, with 9 bases identical to TRBD1. The V and J ends lost 9 bases and 3 bases, in that order; junction bases with no gene match: 9. The CDR3 totals 14 residues. Germline assignment: CDR1 SGHTA and CDR2 FQGNSA. The chain's CDR3 is CASTGTGTFYEQYF. CDR3 in DNA: TGTGCCAGTACCGGGACAGGGACTTTCTACGAGCAGTACTTC. The complete variable domain, with remaining parts taken from reference TRBV7-2 and TRBJ2-7, reads GAGVSQSPSNKVTEKGKDVELRCDPISGHTALYWYRQSLGQGLEFLIYFQGNSAPDKSGLPSDRFSAERTGGSVSTLTIQRTQQEDSAVYLCASTGTGTFYEQYFGPGTRLTVT.

This rearrangement joins TRBV6-5 to TRBJ2-1; D unresolved. Germline V gene data show CDR1 as MNHEY and CDR2 as SVGAGI. This CDR3 comprises 15 residues. The ends were cut back, 2 bases at V and 7 bases at J, with 15 bases in the middle. The CDR3: CASSYLGPRTNEQFF. The CDR3 nucleotides read TGTGCCAGCAGTTACCTGGGCCCCAGGACGAATGAGCAGTTCTTC.

This clonotype was recorded many times. The gene calls are TRBV7-9 and TRBJ2-7; the match to TRBD2 covers 9 bases. V lost 5 bases and J lost 4; bases outside the gene matches: 3. Looked up from germline, CDR1 is SEHNR and CDR2 is FQNEAQ (reference sequence). The CDR3 contains 13 residues. The CDR3 region is CASSRTSEYEQYF. CDR3 sequence (DNA): TGTGCCAGCAGCCGGACTAGCGAGTACGAGCAGTACTTC.

This clonotype occurred many times. V usage is TRBV29-1 and J usage is TRBJ2-7; 9 bases align to TRBD1. V shed 7 bases and J 5 bases; nucleotides not matched to a gene: 12. Germline V gene sequence: CDR1 SQVTM, CDR2 ANQGSEA. There are 14 residues in the CDR3. Here the CDR3 reads CSARSGGQGNEQYF. DNA for the CDR3: TGCAGCGCCCGATCTGGGGGACAGGGAAACGAGCAGTACTTC.

This clonotype was seen repeatedly, ten times or more. This rearrangement joins TRBV5-1 to TRBJ2-5; 8 nucleotides match TRBD2. Germline V gene data show CDR1 as SGHRS and CDR2 as YFSETQ. This CDR3 has 15 residues. The V and J ends lost 4 bases and 2 bases, in that order; junction bases with no gene match: 7. CDR3 bases: TGCGCCAGCAGCGTGGGCGGGAGGTCTCAAGAGACCCAGTACTTC. This encodes CASSVGGRSQETQYF.

There are a few counts of this clonotype. The chain has TRBV7-7 and TRBJ2-5; D might be TRBD1 (5 bases). CDR3 length: 14 amino acids. Trimming removed 5 bases from V and 5 bases from J, with 15 bases in between. Looked up from germline, CDR1 is SSHAT and CDR2 is FNYEAQ (reference sequence). The CDR3 here is CASSTSAKGETQYF. The CDR3 DNA sequence: TGTGCCAGCAGCACCTCGGCCAAGGGGGAGACCCAGTACTTC.

This clonotype was recorded at least ten times. This chain joins TRBV6-2 or TRBV6-3 and TRBJ2-2; D is undetermined. Trimming took off 6 bases at V and 7 bases at J, with 15 bases between the two ends. Germline CDR1 is MNHEY and CDR2 is SVGEGT. The CDR3 loop spans 14 amino acids. The CDR3 protein is CASSQVPFGGELFF. CDR3 DNA sequence: TGTGCCAGCAGCCAAGTCCCCTTTGGCGGGGAGCTGTTTTTT.

This chain connects TRBV25-1 to TRBJ2-3; D is ambiguous. The CDR3 spans 13 residues. V lost 9 bases to trimming and J lost 6 bases, with 16 bases between them. Germline values: CDR1 MGHDK, CDR2 SYGVNS. CDR3 nucleotide sequence: TGTGCCAGTGTGGGCGTGTGGGCGGATACGCAGTATTTT. Translating gives CASVGVWADTQYF.